One sample yielded the 30 T cell receptor beta chains listed below, sequenced in a study of T cell responses to AZD1222 COVID-19 vaccine. TCRdb's copy holds only in-frame clones and misses some; the assay was immunoSEQ multiplex PCR. Of about 110,000 clones listed, 70% to 90% are singletons. The sequencing here drew on peripheral blood, taken on day 0 of AZD1222 vaccination. Receptors were obtained from an adult in good health.

The rearrangement uses TRBV7-2 and TRBJ2-3, with 10 bases that match TRBD2. In germline, CDR1 is SGHTA, CDR2 FQGNSA. V lost 5 bases to trimming and J lost 6 bases; unmatched junction nucleotides: 17. The CDR3 is 18 amino acids. In nucleotides, the CDR3 is TGTGCCAGCAGCGAGCCGGGACTAGCGTCTTTTGATGCTGATACGCAGTATTTT. Protein sequence: CASSEPGLASFDADTQYF.

The chain carries TRBV5-4 and TRBJ1-1; D gene uncertain. The CDR3 extends over 12 amino acids. Trimming cost V 5 bases and J 3 bases, with 8 bases left between them. Germline CDR1 is SGHNT and CDR2 is YYREEE (reference sequence). The CDR3 loop reads CASSSWDTEAFF. CDR3 nucleotide sequence: TGTGCCAGCAGTTCGTGGGACACTGAAGCTTTCTTT.

The gene calls are TRBV27 and TRBJ1-6; 10 nucleotides align to TRBD1. Germline V gives CDR1 MNHEY, CDR2 SMNVEV (reference sequence). Trimming at V came to 5 bases and at J to 7 bases, leaving 5 bases not matched to a gene. The CDR3 totals 15 residues. CDR3: CASSQAGQGNSPLHF. DNA of the CDR3: TGTGCCAGCAGTCAAGCGGGACAGGGGAATTCACCCCTCCACTTT.

This chain joins TRBV9 and TRBJ1-1; D call uncertain. The V gene lost 0 bases and the J gene lost 1 base, with 7 bases spanning the gap. This CDR3 has 14 amino acids. The germline CDR1 and CDR2 sequences are SGDLS and YYNGEE. The CDR3 is CASSVGGTNTEAFF. The CDR3 DNA reads TGTGCCAGCAGCGTAGGCGGTACGAACACTGAAGCTTTCTTT.

V is TRBV28 and J is TRBJ2-7; D remains unclear. The CDR3 is made up of 14 amino acids. Germline CDR1 MDHEN, CDR2 SYDVKM. V was pared by 9 bases and J by 2 bases, with 17 bases between. The CDR3 DNA reads as TGTGCCAGTAGTGGACCGACTCCCCCCTACGAGCAGTACTTC. It specifies CASSGPTPPYEQYF. Looking up the rest from reference TRBV28 and TRBJ2-7 gives the full variable domain: DVKVTQSSRYLVKRTGEKVFLECVQDMDHENMFWYRQDPGLGLRLIYFSYDVKMKEKGDIPEGYSVSREKKERFSLILESASTNQTSMYLCASSGPTPPYEQYFGPGTRLTVT.

The chain has TRBV9 and TRBJ2-5, with 15 bases that match TRBD2. This CDR3 contains 19 residues. Germline V lookup: CDR1 SGDLS, CDR2 YYNGEE. The V gene end was trimmed by 3 bases and the J gene end by 5 bases; junction bases not matched to a gene: 14. The CDR3 is CASSAGTSGRIQLGETQYF. The CDR3 nucleotides are TGTGCCAGCAGCGCCGGGACTAGCGGGAGGATTCAATTAGGGGAGACCCAGTACTTC.

V gene TRBV6-5 combines with J gene TRBJ1-2; D gene ambiguous. Deletions cut 5 bases from V and 0 bases from J, with 13 bases between. This CDR3 has 15 residues. Germline CDR1 and CDR2: MNHEY and SVGAGI. The CDR3: CASSPPGLANYGYTF. The DNA of the CDR3 is TGTGCCAGCAGTCCACCCGGTTTAGCTAACTATGGCTACACCTTC.

The chain combines TRBV11-2 with TRBJ2-1; the D gene is possibly TRBD1 (5 bases). Germline assignment: CDR1 SGHAT and CDR2 FQNNGV. This CDR3 comprises 14 residues. Between the trimmed V and J ends, which lost 3 bases and 8 bases, there was a span of 14 bases. In DNA, the CDR3 is TGTGCCAGCAGCTTGGCAGGGAATCGGCATGAGCAGTTCTTC. It yields the protein CASSLAGNRHEQFF.

The V call is TRBV5-4, the J call TRBJ2-2; TRBD2 matches at 7 bases. Looked up from germline, CDR1 is SGHNT and CDR2 is YYREEE (reference sequence). This CDR3 comprises 17 residues. The V segment lost 0 bases and the J segment 7 bases; nucleotides outside the gene matches: 12. The CDR3 here is CASSLGGGRMVGGELFF. CDR3 bases: TGTGCCAGCAGCTTGGGAGGCGGGAGAATGGTTGGCGGGGAGCTGTTTTTT.

This chain uses TRBV7-2 with TRBJ2-5; D call uncertain. V was trimmed by 2 bases and J by 5 bases, leaving 3 bases between them. Germline CDR1 and CDR2: SGHTA and FQGNSA. The length of the CDR3 is 11 residues. The CDR3 is CASSLLETQYF. CDR3 sequence (DNA): TGTGCCAGCAGCTTATTGGAGACCCAGTACTTC.

The table lists this clone with a count of one. The V call is TRBV9, the J call TRBJ2-1; 15 bases fit TRBD2. The trim removed 0 bases at V and 1 base at J, leaving 8 bases unmatched. CDR1 is SGDLS and CDR2 is YYNGEE in the germline V gene. The CDR3 contains 20 residues. The CDR3 nucleotides read TGTGCCAGCAGCGTAGAGGGGACTAGCGGGGGGCTGACTTCCTACAATGAGCAGTTCTTC. It yields the protein CASSVEGTSGGLTSYNEQFF.

The V gene is TRBV7-9, the J gene TRBJ2-5; TRBD2 agrees at 13 bases. The junction had 7 bases not matched to a gene; V was cut back by 6 bases and J by 3 bases. The CDR3 is 16 amino acids. Looked up from germline, CDR1 is SEHNR and CDR2 is FQNEAQ (reference sequence). CDR3 sequence: CASSRALAGGKETQYF. The CDR3 bases are TGTGCCAGCAGTCGGGCACTAGCGGGGGGGAAAGAGACCCAGTACTTC.

The V gene is TRBV18, the J gene TRBJ1-1; D ambiguous. V was clipped by 5 bases and J by 0 bases, with 13 bases between them. CDR1 KGHSH and CDR2 LQKENI come from the germline V gene. This CDR3 region has 15 residues. The CDR3 region has the DNA TGTGCCAGCTCAGAAGGGAGCAGCATGAACACTGAAGCTTTCTTT. It specifies CASSEGSSMNTEAFF.

The chain uses TRBV12-3 or TRBV12-4 and TRBJ2-7; maybe TRBD1 (6 bases). The CDR3 is 11 residues long. The V gene lost 7 bases and the J gene lost 4 bases, with 8 bases spanning the gap. DNA for the CDR3: TGTGCCAGCACCCAGGGGTACGAGCAGTACTTC. As protein: CASTQGYEQYF.

J is TRBJ2-1 and V is TRBV3-1 (or the pseudogene TRBV3-2), with 7 bases that match TRBD1. CDR3 length equals 14 residues. Germline lookup yields CDR1 LGHDT and CDR2 YNNKEL (reference sequence). The V segment lost 4 bases and the J segment 10 bases; nucleotides outside the gene matches: 10. CDR3 region: CASSLGQDAREQFF. CDR3 DNA sequence: TGTGCCAGCAGCCTAGGACAGGATGCCAGGGAGCAGTTCTTC.

The J gene is TRBJ1-1, the V gene TRBV13; D gene ambiguous. This CDR3 spans 15 amino acids. V lost 4 bases and J lost 2, with 14 bases in between. The germline CDR1 and CDR2 sequences are PRHDT and FYEKMQ (reference sequence). The CDR3 is CASSSPPHRNTEAFF. In DNA, the CDR3 is TGTGCCAGCAGCTCCCCCCCACACAGAAACACTGAAGCTTTCTTT.

The chain recombines TRBV30 with TRBJ1-5; TRBD1 might be the D (5 bases). The CDR3 contains 13 residues. The ends were cut back, 4 bases at V and 6 bases at J, with 13 bases in the middle. The germline V gene has CDR1 GTSNPN and CDR2 SVGIG (reference sequence). The CDR3 DNA follows: TGTGCCTGGAATCGGGGGATGGGTCAGCCCCAGCATTTT. Translation: CAWNRGMGQPQHF.

The V call is TRBV5-1, the J call TRBJ2-1; 7 bases line up with TRBD2. CDR1 SGHRS and CDR2 YFSETQ come from the germline V gene. V lost 4 bases and J lost 0; bases outside the gene matches: 7. This CDR3 has 16 residues. The CDR3 region is CASSERAGSSYNEQFF. The CDR3 DNA sequence: TGCGCCAGCAGCGAACGAGCGGGGAGCTCCTACAATGAGCAGTTCTTC.

This clone was observed a few times. The J gene is TRBJ1-1, the V gene TRBV28; 8 bases are a match to TRBD1. Germline CDR1 reads MDHEN; CDR2 reads SYDVKM. Germline trimming cut 5 bases from V and 1 base from J; bases unmatched to any gene: 3. This CDR3 has 14 amino acids. This CDR3 reads CASSLGTGNTEAFF. In DNA, the CDR3 is TGTGCCAGCAGTCTAGGGACAGGGAACACTGAAGCTTTCTTT. Supplemented by reference TRBV28 and TRBJ1-1, the full variable domain reads DVKVTQSSRYLVKRTGEKVFLECVQDMDHENMFWYRQDPGLGLRLIYFSYDVKMKEKGDIPEGYSVSREKKERFSLILESASTNQTSMYLCASSLGTGNTEAFFGQGTRLTVV.

This clone was observed a few times. This chain joins TRBV28 and TRBJ1-5; 8 bases are a match to TRBD1. CDR1 is MDHEN, CDR2 SYDVKM, per germline. Trimming cost V 5 bases and J 2 bases; bases outside gene matches: 5. There are 15 residues in the CDR3. The CDR3 region is CASSLQGARNQPQHF. CDR3 DNA sequence: TGTGCCAGCAGTCTCCAGGGGGCTCGCAATCAGCCCCAGCATTTT.

The chain has TRBV19 and TRBJ1-5, with a tentative D call TRBD1 (5 bases). Trimming left V 7 bases short and J 8 bases short, with 21 bases between. The CDR3 is 15 residues long. The germline V gene encodes CDR1 LNHDA and CDR2 SQIVND (reference sequence). CDR3 DNA: TGTGCCAGTATTGAAGGCAGCAGGGCGGGCAAGCCCCAGCATTTT. It specifies CASIEGSRAGKPQHF.

The rearrangement links TRBV6-5 to TRBJ1-1; TRBD1 is a possible D gene (5 bases). The ends were cut back, 3 bases at V and 4 bases at J, with 12 bases in the middle. This CDR3 is 14 amino acids long. Germline assignment: CDR1 MNHEY and CDR2 SVGAGI. The DNA for the CDR3 is TGTGCCAGCAGTTATACGGGGCTCGGCACTGAAGCTTTCTTT. Translated, it gives CASSYTGLGTEAFF.

This chain joins TRBV6-6 and TRBJ2-6; 12 bases align to TRBD1. Germline CDR1 and CDR2: MNHNY and SVGAGI (reference sequence). The CDR3 totals 16 residues. V trimming: 6 bases; J trimming: 2 bases; junction bases outside the gene matches: 2. For the CDR3, the DNA is TGTGCCAGCAGGGGGACAGGGGGCGCTGGGGCCAACGTCCTGACTTTC. As protein: CASRGTGGAGANVLTF.

The genes are TRBV28 and TRBJ1-1; D might be TRBD1 (5 bases). Trimming pared 1 base from V and 8 bases from J, leaving 17 bases between. This CDR3 is 15 amino acids long. CDR1 and CDR2 from the germline V gene are MDHEN and SYDVKM. The CDR3 DNA sequence: TGTGCCAGCAGTTTATTTGTTGGGGGTAAGGGGGAAGCTTTCTTT. Its translation is CASSLFVGGKGEAFF.

This clone is a singleton in its sample. The chain employs TRBV7-3 and TRBJ2-2; 8 nucleotides align to TRBD2. This CDR3 has 15 amino acids. With 8 bases clipped from V and 1 base from J, the junction kept 6 bases outside the gene matches. Germline CDR1 is SGHTA and CDR2 is FQGTGA. This CDR3 is CASGAGLGNTGELFF. CDR3 DNA: TGTGCCAGCGGGGCGGGACTAGGGAACACCGGGGAGCTGTTTTTT.

The V and J genes are TRBV5-1 and TRBJ2-1, with 9 bases lining up with TRBD1. J gave up 7 bases and V 4 bases, and 9 bases lay outside the gene matches. From germline, CDR1 is SGHRS and CDR2 YFSETQ. This CDR3 region has 15 residues. The CDR3 sequence: CASSRTGVGLNEQFF. The CDR3 DNA reads TGCGCCAGCAGCAGGACAGGGGTTGGGTTAAATGAGCAGTTCTTC.

This chain connects TRBV28 to TRBJ2-7, with D unclear. The CDR3 contains 15 residues. V was clipped by 6 bases and J by 0 bases, with 15 bases between them. Looked up from germline, CDR1 is MDHEN and CDR2 is SYDVKM. CDR3 region: CASSPKGRLSYEQYF. As DNA, the CDR3 is TGTGCCAGCAGCCCCAAGGGTCGGCTCTCCTACGAGCAGTACTTC.

The chain has TRBV6-2 or TRBV6-3 and TRBJ2-3; TRBD2 matches at 13 bases. With V trimmed by 2 bases and J by 10 bases, 15 bases remained unmatched. This CDR3 spans 18 amino acids. Germline V gene lookup returns CDR1 MNHEY and CDR2 SVGEGT. The CDR3 bases are TGTGCCAGCAGTTACACCCCTAAACTAGCGGGGGGGCGAGACGCGCAGTATTTT. Translation: CASSYTPKLAGGRDAQYF.

This clone was counted a single time. This chain uses TRBV18 with TRBJ2-6; no clear D gene. V lost 3 bases to trimming and J lost 3 bases, with 15 bases between them. The CDR3 is made up of 17 amino acids. The V gene's germline CDR1 is KGHSH and CDR2 LQKENI. The CDR3 region is CASSPLGQIFGANVLTF. The CDR3 DNA reads TGTGCCAGCTCACCCCTGGGCCAGATCTTTGGGGCCAACGTCCTGACTTTC.

The chain combines TRBV13 with TRBJ1-1; tentative D call: TRBD1 (5 bases). This CDR3 contains 14 residues. The germline CDR1 and CDR2 sequences are PRHDT and FYEKMQ (reference sequence). V lost 4 bases, J lost 6 bases, and 15 bases lay in between. The CDR3, as DNA: TGTGCCAGCAGCTGGAGGGGTGGGGACGCTGAAGCTTTCTTT. Residues: CASSWRGGDAEAFF.